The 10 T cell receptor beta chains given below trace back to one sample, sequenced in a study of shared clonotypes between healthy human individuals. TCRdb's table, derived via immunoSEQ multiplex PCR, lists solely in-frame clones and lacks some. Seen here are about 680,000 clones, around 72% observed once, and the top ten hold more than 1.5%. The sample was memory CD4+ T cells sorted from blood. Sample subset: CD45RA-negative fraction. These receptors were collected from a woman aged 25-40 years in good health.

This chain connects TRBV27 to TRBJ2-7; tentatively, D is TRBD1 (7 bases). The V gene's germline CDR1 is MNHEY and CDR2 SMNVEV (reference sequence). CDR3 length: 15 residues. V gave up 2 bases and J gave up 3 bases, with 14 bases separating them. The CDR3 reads CASSLMAGGFYEQYF. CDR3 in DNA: TGTGCCAGCAGTTTAATGGCAGGGGGGTTCTACGAGCAGTACTTC.

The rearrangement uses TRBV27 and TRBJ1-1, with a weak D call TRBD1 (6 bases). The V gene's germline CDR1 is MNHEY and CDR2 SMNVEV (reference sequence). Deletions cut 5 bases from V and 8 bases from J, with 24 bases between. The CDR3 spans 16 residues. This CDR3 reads CASSQGTGTPDREAFF. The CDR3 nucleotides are TGTGCCAGCAGTCAAGGGACCGGGACACCAGACAGGGAAGCTTTCTTT.

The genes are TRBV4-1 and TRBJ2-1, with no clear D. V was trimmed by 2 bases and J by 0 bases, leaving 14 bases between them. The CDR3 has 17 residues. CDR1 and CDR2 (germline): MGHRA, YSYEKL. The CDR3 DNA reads TGCGCCAGCAGCCAATTAAGCATGCGGAGCTCCTACAATGAGCAGTTCTTC. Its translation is CASSQLSMRSSYNEQFF.

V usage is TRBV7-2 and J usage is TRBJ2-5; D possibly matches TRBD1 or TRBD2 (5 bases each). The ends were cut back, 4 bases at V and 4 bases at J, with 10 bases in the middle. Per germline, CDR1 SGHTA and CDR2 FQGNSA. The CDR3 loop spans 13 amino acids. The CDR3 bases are TGTGCCAGCAGCTGGGGGACCTTAGAGACCCAGTACTTC. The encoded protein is CASSWGTLETQYF.

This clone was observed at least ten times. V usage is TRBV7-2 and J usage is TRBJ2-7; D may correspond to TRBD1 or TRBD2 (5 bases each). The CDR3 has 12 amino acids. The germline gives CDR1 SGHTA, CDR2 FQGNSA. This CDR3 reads CASRGTSYEQYF. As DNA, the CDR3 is TGTGCTTCGAGGGGCACCTCCTACGAGCAGTACTTC.

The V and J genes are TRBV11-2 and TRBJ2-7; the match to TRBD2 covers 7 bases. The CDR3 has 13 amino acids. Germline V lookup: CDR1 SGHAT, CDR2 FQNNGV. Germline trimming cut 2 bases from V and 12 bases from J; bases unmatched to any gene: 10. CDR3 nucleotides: TGTGCCAGCAGCTTATCGGCTAGCGGAGGGAGGTACTTC. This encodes CASSLSASGGRYF.

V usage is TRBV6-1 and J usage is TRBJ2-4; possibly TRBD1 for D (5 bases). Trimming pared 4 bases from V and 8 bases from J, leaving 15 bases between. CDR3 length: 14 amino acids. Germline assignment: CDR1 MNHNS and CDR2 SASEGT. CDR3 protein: CASSVQAIGDIQYF. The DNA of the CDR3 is TGTGCCAGCAGTGTACAGGCTATTGGCGACATTCAGTACTTC.

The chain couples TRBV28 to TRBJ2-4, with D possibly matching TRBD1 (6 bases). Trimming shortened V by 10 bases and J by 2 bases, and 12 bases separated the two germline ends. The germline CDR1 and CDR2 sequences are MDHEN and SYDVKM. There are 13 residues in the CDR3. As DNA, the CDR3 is TGTGCCACCCACGGGACAACCAAAAACATTCAGTACTTC. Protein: CATHGTTKNIQYF.

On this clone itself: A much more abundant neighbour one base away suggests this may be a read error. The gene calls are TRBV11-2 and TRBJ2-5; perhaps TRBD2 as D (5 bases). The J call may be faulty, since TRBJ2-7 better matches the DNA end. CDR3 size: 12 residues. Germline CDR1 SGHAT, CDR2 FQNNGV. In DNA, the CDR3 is TGTGCCAGCAGCTTGACGGGATACGAGCAGTACTTC. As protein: CASSLTGYEQYF.

CDR3 nucleotide sequence: TGTGCCAGCAGTGGGACCGGGACAGGGGTCGAAAAACTGTTTTTT. Residues: CASSGTGTGVEKLFF. The chain combines TRBV2 with TRBJ1-4, with TRBD1 matching over 10 bases. The length of the CDR3 is 15 residues. V gave up 4 bases and J gave up 8 bases; unmatched junction bases: 7. The germline gives CDR1 SNHLY, CDR2 FYNNEI.